This T cell receptor beta chain was documented in a study of CD8 T cells in ankylosing spondylitis. Germline V gives CDR1 MNHEY, CDR2 SVGAGI. This CDR3 comprises 14 residues. The V and J ends lost 0 bases and 7 bases respectively, with 13 bases between them. TCRdb analysed the 5' RACE reads with MiXCR anew, one entry per CDR3 protein. The table has under 200,000 distinct CDR3 sequences, 11% seen once. This clonotype occurred many times. Sequencing was performed on blood, either unsorted or a sorted T cell fraction (not recorded which). The TCR was taken from a male donor with ankylosing spondylitis or in good health (not recorded which). V is TRBV6-5 and J is TRBJ2-7; D is possibly TRBD1 (6 bases). The CDR3 region is CASSYSQGSWEQYF. The CDR3 region has the DNA TGTGCCAGCAGTTACTCACAGGGCTCCTGGGAGCAGTACTTC.